What follows is one T cell receptor (beta chain) and its context. Antigen: not known. Germline lookup yields CDR1 SQVTM and CDR2 ANQGSEA. This CDR3 contains 13 residues. The V and J ends lost 4 bases and 4 bases respectively, with 13 bases between them. Libraries were prepared by immunoSEQ multiplex PCR; TCRdb keeps only in-frame clonotypes and omits some of them. The data show 15,000 to 20,000 clones, roughly 82% seen once. The sample is drawn from a study of somatic mutations in cytotoxic T cells in rheumatoid arthritis. Findings and limits, study-wide: No age-related increase in CD8+ clonality was seen in healthy controls, but one was seen in rheumatoid arthritis patients. It was found that CD8+ T-cell clonality in rheumatoid arthritis patients did not differ significantly from that in age-matched healthy controls.

Source material: CD8+ T cells sorted from blood. The TCR was taken from an adult with rheumatoid arthritis. The chain couples TRBV29-1 to TRBJ1-1; TRBD1 is a possible D gene (5 bases). The CDR3 sequence: CSVVGDAGTEAFF. The CDR3, as DNA: TGCAGCGTTGTAGGGGATGCAGGCACTGAAGCTTTCTTT.